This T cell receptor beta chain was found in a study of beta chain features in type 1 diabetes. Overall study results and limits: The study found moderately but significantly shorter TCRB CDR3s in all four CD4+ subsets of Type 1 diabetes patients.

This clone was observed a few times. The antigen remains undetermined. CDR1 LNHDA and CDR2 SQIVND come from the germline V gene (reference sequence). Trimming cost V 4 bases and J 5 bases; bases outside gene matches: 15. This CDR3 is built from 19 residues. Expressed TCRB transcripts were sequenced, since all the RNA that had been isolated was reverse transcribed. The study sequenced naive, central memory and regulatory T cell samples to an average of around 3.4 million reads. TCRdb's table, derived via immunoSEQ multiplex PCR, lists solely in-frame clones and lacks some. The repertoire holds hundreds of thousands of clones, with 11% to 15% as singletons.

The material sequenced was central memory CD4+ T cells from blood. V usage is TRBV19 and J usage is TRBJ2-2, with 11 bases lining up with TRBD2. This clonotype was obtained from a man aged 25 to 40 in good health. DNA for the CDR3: TGTGCCAGTAGTAGTATCCTAGCGGGAGGTTGGGTAGGAACCGGGGAGCTGTTTTTT. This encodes CASSSILAGGWVGTGELFF.